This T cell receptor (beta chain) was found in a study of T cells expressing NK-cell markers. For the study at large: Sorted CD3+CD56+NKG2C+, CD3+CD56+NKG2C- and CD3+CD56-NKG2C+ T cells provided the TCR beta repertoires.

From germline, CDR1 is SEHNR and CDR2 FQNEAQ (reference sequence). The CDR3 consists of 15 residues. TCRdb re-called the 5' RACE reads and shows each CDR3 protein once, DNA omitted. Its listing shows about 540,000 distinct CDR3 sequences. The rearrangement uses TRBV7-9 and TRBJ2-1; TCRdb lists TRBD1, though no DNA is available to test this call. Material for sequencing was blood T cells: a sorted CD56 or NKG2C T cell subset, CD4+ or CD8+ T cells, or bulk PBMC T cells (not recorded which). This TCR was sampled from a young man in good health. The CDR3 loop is CASSSPGDSLNEQFF.